Following are 29 T cell receptor beta chains from one sample sequenced in a study of cytomegalovirus exposure and HLA in healthy donors. The PCR had 60 Vbeta and 13 Jbeta primers. The table came from immunoSEQ multiplex PCR; TCRdb's copy has only in-frame clones and leaves some out. Of 100,000 to 150,000 clones detected, 74% appear once; the ten largest clones hold almost 6%. Sequenced material: PBMCs. These receptor sequences come from a woman aged 45 to 65 in good health and CMV-seropositive.

The J gene is TRBJ1-2, the V gene TRBV10-1, with D uncertain. V was shortened by 6 bases and J by 0 bases, with 8 bases between the two germline ends. Germline V gene data show CDR1 as WNHNN and CDR2 as SYGVQD (reference sequence). CDR3 length: 13 amino acids. CDR3 residues: CASSATANYGYTF. In DNA form, the CDR3 reads TGCGCCAGCAGCGCGACTGCTAACTATGGCTACACCTTC.

The chain links TRBV21-1 to TRBJ2-7; TRBD1, the table's D call, lacks a check against the DNA. TRBV21-1 counts as a pseudogene. This CDR3 is built from 14 residues. CDR3 DNA: TGTGCCAGCAGCAAAGACCCAGGTGGCGACGAGCAGTACTTC. This translates into CASSKDPGGDEQYF.

The table lists this clone with many counts. V gene TRBV6-5 combines with J gene TRBJ1-5, with unresolved D. CDR1 and CDR2 (germline): MNHEY, SVGAGI. The CDR3 spans 10 residues. Trimming removed 9 bases at V and 4 bases at J, with 4 bases between. The CDR3 DNA reads TGTGCCAGGTTAAATCAGCCCCAGCATTTT. Amino acids: CARLNQPQHF.

There are a few counts of this clone. The chain employs TRBV29-1 and TRBJ2-3; D is possibly TRBD1 (6 bases). V lost 3 bases, J lost 2 bases, and 12 bases lay in between. This CDR3 has 14 residues. Germline assignment: CDR1 SQVTM and CDR2 ANQGSEA. CDR3 protein: CSVDRGTNTDTQYF. In DNA form, the CDR3 reads TGCAGCGTTGACAGAGGGACAAACACAGATACGCAGTATTTT.

The chain links TRBV19 to TRBJ1-4; D perhaps matches TRBD1 (6 bases). The V gene's germline CDR1 is LNHDA and CDR2 SQIVND (reference sequence). V dropped 5 bases and J dropped 10 bases, with 17 bases sitting between them. CDR3 length equals 14 residues. This CDR3 reads CASSAQKGVLKLFF. In DNA form, the CDR3 reads TGTGCCAGTAGTGCGCAGAAGGGGGTTTTAAAACTGTTTTTT.

V gene TRBV5-4 combines with J gene TRBJ2-7, with 14 bases that match TRBD2. Trimming at V came to 5 bases and at J to 5 bases, leaving 3 bases not matched to a gene. The CDR3 is 14 residues long. Germline CDR1 and CDR2: SGHNT and YYREEE (reference sequence). The CDR3, as DNA: TGTGCCAGCAGAGGGACTAGCGGGGGTCACGAGCAGTACTTC. Amino acids: CASRGTSGGHEQYF.

The rearrangement uses TRBV7-9 and TRBJ2-5; D gene uncertain. V was cut by 4 bases and J by 2 bases, with 14 bases left in between. The CDR3 loop spans 15 amino acids. CDR1 and CDR2 from the germline V gene are SEHNR and FQNEAQ (reference sequence). CDR3 sequence: CASSYLGQAQETQYF. CDR3 DNA sequence: TGTGCCAGCAGCTACTTAGGCCAGGCGCAAGAGACCCAGTACTTC.

Comments on this clone: At one end the junction does not follow the germline gene, possibly because of a read error. This chain connects TRBV11-1 to TRBJ1-2, with D possibly TRBD1 on 6 matching bases. CDR1 and CDR2 (germline): SGHAT, FQDESV (reference sequence). This CDR3 is 14 amino acids long. In DNA form, the CDR3 reads TGTGCCAGCAGCTTACCAGGACAGAACTATGGCTACCCCTTC. It is translated as CASSLPGQNYGYPF.

The V gene is TRBV7-9, the J gene TRBJ1-2; 8 bases are shared with TRBD1. Trimming at V came to 4 bases and at J to 6 bases, leaving 1 base not matched to a gene. Germline CDR1 is SEHNR and CDR2 is FQNEAQ (reference sequence). The CDR3 spans 12 residues. This chain's CDR3 is CASSSQGDGYTF. The CDR3 bases are TGTGCCAGCAGCTCACAGGGGGATGGCTACACCTTC.

The chain has TRBV20-1 and TRBJ2-7, with 7 nucleotides matching TRBD1. Trimming took 6 bases from V and 3 from J; bases not matched to a gene: 2. Per the germline V gene, CDR1 is DFQATT and CDR2 is SNEGSKA (reference sequence). This CDR3 comprises 11 residues. The chain's CDR3 is CSARTGYEQYF. The CDR3 DNA is TGCAGTGCAAGGACAGGCTACGAGCAGTACTTC.

V gene TRBV5-6 combines with J gene TRBJ2-5, with 8 bases that match TRBD1. This CDR3 region has 13 residues. Germline CDR1 reads SGHDT; CDR2 reads YYEEEE. The V and J ends lost 5 bases and 7 bases, in that order; junction bases with no gene match: 7. The CDR3 nucleotides are TGTGCCAGCAGTCGGGACAGGTTGGGGACCCAGTACTTC. Translated, it gives CASSRDRLGTQYF.

The V and J genes are TRBV2 and TRBJ1-2, with D perhaps TRBD1 (5 bases). Germline assignment: CDR1 SNHLY and CDR2 FYNNEI. V was clipped by 4 bases and J by 6 bases, with 9 bases between them. The CDR3 is made up of 12 amino acids. For the CDR3, the DNA is TGTGCCAGCAGTGGAGACAGTCATGGCTACACCTTC. Amino acid sequence: CASSGDSHGYTF.

This clone was recorded once. This chain joins TRBV5-1 and TRBJ2-2; D ambiguous. The CDR3 spans 12 residues. Trimming shortened V by 6 bases and J by 10 bases, and 13 bases separated the two germline ends. CDR1 SGHRS and CDR2 YFSETQ come from the germline V gene. The CDR3 region is CASKVGRMELFF. The CDR3 DNA sequence: TGCGCCAGCAAGGTTGGGCGAATGGAGCTGTTTTTT.

The rearrangement uses TRBV6-1 and TRBJ2-6; D call uncertain. Germline V gene lookup returns CDR1 MNHNS and CDR2 SASEGT. This CDR3 has 14 residues. V was cut by 2 bases and J by 2 bases, with 4 bases left in between. The DNA of the CDR3 is TGTGCCAGCAGTGAAAGAGCTGGGGCCAACGTCCTGACTTTC. Translation: CASSERAGANVLTF.

The V and J genes are TRBV25-1 and TRBJ1-6; 8 bases line up with TRBD1. Germline V gene sequence: CDR1 MGHDK, CDR2 SYGVNS. The CDR3 totals 13 residues. J gave up 9 bases and V 8 bases, and 6 bases lay outside the gene matches. The CDR3 DNA is TGTGCCAGCTCAGGGGGCCAGGTTTCACCCCTCCACTTT. Amino acid sequence: CASSGGQVSPLHF.

V is TRBV29-1 and J is TRBJ2-7, with 9 positions matching TRBD1. The CDR3 totals 12 residues. Unmatched junction bases numbered 6, after V lost 7 bases and J lost 5 bases. Germline loops: CDR1 SQVTM, CDR2 ANQGSEA. This chain's CDR3 is CSAYRDRDEQYF. CDR3 bases: TGCAGCGCATACCGGGACAGGGACGAGCAGTACTTC.

V usage is TRBV5-1 and J usage is TRBJ1-4, with no clear D. Trimming pared 4 bases from V and 2 bases from J, leaving 12 bases between. The CDR3 has 15 residues. The V gene's germline CDR1 is SGHRS and CDR2 YFSETQ. The CDR3, as DNA: TGCGCCAGCAGCCCCAACACCAGGACTAATGAAAAACTGTTTTTT. It encodes CASSPNTRTNEKLFF.

The V and J genes are TRBV19 and TRBJ1-2, with TRBD1 matching over 8 bases. Germline values: CDR1 LNHDA, CDR2 SQIVND (reference sequence). After removal of 6 bases from V and 8 bases from J, the junction contained 8 bases not matched to a gene. The CDR3 has 13 residues. The CDR3: CASSPGQGEGYTF. The CDR3, as DNA: TGTGCCAGTAGCCCAGGACAGGGTGAAGGCTACACCTTC. Using reference TRBV19 and TRBJ1-2 for the parts outside the CDR3, the full variable domain is DGGITQSPKYLFRKEGQNVTLSCEQNLNHDAMYWYRQDPGQGLRLIYYSQIVNDFQKGDIAEGYSVSREKKESFPLTVTSAQKNPTAFYLCASSPGQGEGYTFGSGTRLTVV.

The chain is built from TRBV30 and TRBJ2-1, with 7 bases that match TRBD1. Germline CDR1 and CDR2: GTSNPN and SVGIG (reference sequence). V was pared by 5 bases and J by 0 bases, with 4 bases of the junction left unmatched. The CDR3 has 14 amino acids. CDR3 nucleotide sequence: TGTGCCTGGGGCCGGGACAGCTCCTACAATGAGCAGTTCTTC. This sequence encodes CAWGRDSSYNEQFF.

This clone was observed a few times. The chain combines TRBV5-4 with TRBJ2-1; 8 positions match TRBD1. The V segment lost 0 bases and the J segment 3 bases; nucleotides outside the gene matches: 5. CDR3 length equals 16 residues. The V gene's germline CDR1 is SGHNT and CDR2 YYREEE (reference sequence). CDR3 residues: CASSLAQGQVYNEQFF. As DNA, the CDR3 is TGTGCCAGCAGCTTGGCCCAGGGACAGGTCTACAATGAGCAGTTCTTC.

The chain carries TRBV5-8 and TRBJ1-1, with D unclear. Germline CDR1 and CDR2: SGHTS and YDEGEE. This CDR3 contains 13 residues. Trimming shortened V by 1 base and J by 7 bases, and 11 bases separated the two germline ends. Here the CDR3 DNA reads TGTGCCAGCAGCTTGCTGCGGTACGGTGAAGCTTTCTTT. This gives the protein CASSLLRYGEAFF. Full variable domain (outside the CDR3, taken from reference TRBV5-8 and TRBJ1-1): EAGVTQSPTHLIKTRGQQATLRCSPISGHTSVYWYQQALGLGLQFLLWYDEGEERNRGNFPPRFSGRQFPNYSSELNVNALELEDSALYLCASSLLRYGEAFFGQGTRLTVV.

The V call is TRBV13, the J call TRBJ1-3; D is undetermined. V was cut by 5 bases and J by 3 bases, with 14 bases left in between. CDR1 is PRHDT and CDR2 is FYEKMQ in the germline V gene (reference sequence). The CDR3 totals 15 residues. The CDR3 protein is CASSQAFRGGNTIYF. DNA of the CDR3: TGTGCCAGCAGCCAAGCGTTTAGAGGTGGAAACACCATATATTTT.

This chain uses TRBV2 with TRBJ1-5; D is possibly TRBD1 (6 bases). V lost 5 bases to trimming and J lost 4 bases, with 12 bases between them. The CDR3 length is 14 residues. Germline CDR1 SNHLY, CDR2 FYNNEI. The CDR3 sequence: CASSLQGSNQPQHF. CDR3 nucleotides: TGTGCCAGCAGTTTACAGGGAAGTAATCAGCCCCAGCATTTT.

A few counts support this clone. V is TRBV4-2 and J is TRBJ2-2, with TRBD1 matching over 8 bases. The CDR3 covers 17 residues. V dropped 0 bases and J dropped 6; count of bases not matched to a gene: 9. Germline CDR1 is LGHNA and CDR2 is YNFKEQ. CDR3 sequence: CASSQDMRGQVSGELFF. DNA for the CDR3: TGTGCCAGCAGCCAAGATATGCGGGGACAGGTCTCCGGGGAGCTGTTTTTT.

DNA for the CDR3: TGTGCCACCCTAGACGGACAGGGGGGTAATTCACCCCTCCACTTT. Translated: CATLDGQGGNSPLHF. The chain uses TRBV6-1 and TRBJ1-6, with 10 positions matching TRBD1. With 10 bases clipped from V and 6 bases from J, the junction kept 9 bases outside the gene matches. The CDR3 has 15 amino acids. Per the germline V gene, CDR1 is MNHNS and CDR2 is SASEGT.

This chain joins TRBV5-5 and TRBJ2-1; D ambiguous. The V gene's germline CDR1 is SGHKS and CDR2 YYEKEE (reference sequence). The CDR3 totals 17 residues. Trimming left V 5 bases short and J 6 bases short, with 24 bases between. CDR3 nucleotide sequence: TGTGCCAGCAGGTTACGGGTCTTGAGTGCCCAATCCAATGAGCAGTTCTTC. It is translated as CASRLRVLSAQSNEQFF.

This chain connects TRBV7-9 to TRBJ2-7, with TRBD1 matching 7 bases. The CDR3 sequence is 14 residues long. Germline values: CDR1 SEHNR, CDR2 FQNEAQ (reference sequence). V dropped 3 bases and J dropped 2; count of bases not matched to a gene: 4. This chain's CDR3 is CASSLTQGAYEQYF. The CDR3 region has the DNA TGTGCCAGCAGCTTGACGCAGGGGGCCTACGAGCAGTACTTC.

The V and J genes are TRBV20-1 and TRBJ2-7, with D possibly being TRBD1 (6 bases). This CDR3 region has 11 residues. Trimming took off 4 bases at V and 6 bases at J, with 10 bases between the two ends. The germline V gene encodes CDR1 DFQATT and CDR2 SNEGSKA (reference sequence). The CDR3, as DNA: TGCAGTGCTACAACAGGGTTCGAGCAGTACTTC. This codes for CSATTGFEQYF.

This CDR3 reads CASSLEGGPPDEKLFF. CDR3 in DNA: TGTGCCAGCAGCTTAGAGGGAGGCCCACCTGACGAAAAACTGTTTTTT. The chain joins TRBV7-9 to TRBJ1-4; D gene uncertain. CDR3 size: 16 residues. Between the trimmed V and J ends, which lost 1 base and 8 bases, there was a span of 17 bases. Germline CDR1 and CDR2: SEHNR and FQNEAQ (reference sequence).